A single sample gave rise to the 5 T cell receptor beta chains below, sequenced in a study of shared T cell receptors in the human thymus. Assay used: immunoSEQ multiplex PCR; TCRdb lists only in-frame clones, some missing. This table holds hundreds of thousands of clones, roughly 88% found once. In addition, the sample was reused for a study of human thymus T cells.

The sample was thymocytes. These receptors came from a girl less than two years old with a congenital heart defect.

The V gene is TRBV19, the J gene TRBJ2-3; a weak D match, TRBD1 (6 bases). With 10 bases removed from V and 3 bases from J, the gap between germline ends came to 17 bases. The CDR3 runs to 14 residues. Germline assignment: CDR1 LNHDA and CDR2 SQIVND (reference sequence). The CDR3 here is CATTDRRGTDTQYF. CDR3 nucleotides: TGTGCCACCACAGACAGGCGAGGAACAGATACGCAGTATTTT.

CDR3 nucleotides: TGTGCCAGCAGCTTAAACAGGGCGGGCGAGCAGTACTTC. This sequence encodes CASSLNRAGEQYF. The chain has TRBV7-3 and TRBJ2-7; D is perhaps TRBD1 (6 bases). V gave up 1 base and J gave up 6 bases, with 10 bases separating them. Germline V lookup: CDR1 SGHTA, CDR2 FQGTGA. The CDR3 has 13 amino acids. The full variable domain, rest sourced from reference TRBV7-3 and TRBJ2-7, is GAGVSQTPSNKVTEKGKYVELRCDPISGHTALYWYRQSLGQGPEFLIYFQGTGAADDSGLPNDRFFAVRPEGSVSTLKIQRTERGDSAVYLCASSLNRAGEQYFGPGTRLTVT.

The chain recombines TRBV5-5 with TRBJ1-2; D perhaps matches TRBD1 (6 bases). The CDR3 contains 14 residues. CDR1 and CDR2 from the germline V gene are SGHKS and YYEKEE (reference sequence). The V gene lost 7 bases and the J gene lost 9 bases, with 22 bases spanning the gap. CDR3 coding DNA: TGTGCCAGCCGACCAGACAGGAGTCTCGATAGCTACACCTTC. Protein product: CASRPDRSLDSYTF.

The chain links TRBV6-5 to TRBJ2-7; D perhaps matches TRBD1 (5 bases). The V and J ends lost 0 bases and 2 bases respectively, with 11 bases between them. The CDR3 has 15 amino acids. Germline assignment: CDR1 MNHEY and CDR2 SVGAGI. This chain's CDR3 is CASSYSSRATYEQYF. In DNA, the CDR3 is TGTGCCAGCAGTTACTCGTCCAGGGCAACCTACGAGCAGTACTTC.

This chain links TRBV5-1 with TRBJ1-1; TRBD1 aligns across 7 bases. CDR1 is SGHRS and CDR2 is YFSETQ in the germline V gene. With V trimmed by 4 bases and J by 0 bases, 3 bases remained unmatched. This CDR3 is 14 amino acids long. As DNA, the CDR3 is TGCGCCAGCAGCGTGACAGGGATGAACACTGAAGCTTTCTTT. It codes for CASSVTGMNTEAFF.